A single sample is the source of the 31 T cell receptor beta chains below, sequenced in a study of identical twins. One entry per CDR3 protein results from TCRdb running MiXCR on the 5' RACE reads. The sample holds 700,000 to 950,000 distinct CDR3 sequences, more than 9% seen once. The same data also contributed to another study, on yellow fever vaccine responses in identical twins.

Sequencing was done on a sample of PBMCs. The receptors originated from a woman between 18 and 30 years old in good health.

CDR3 loop: CASSFLTSGSFRNNEQFF. The CDR3 bases are TGTGCCAGCAGCTTTCTGACTAGCGGGAGTTTTCGTAACAATGAGCAGTTCTTC. The chain is built from TRBV11-1 and TRBJ2-1, with 12 bases identical to TRBD2. The CDR3 spans 18 residues. J lost 5 bases, V lost 3 bases, and 11 bases had no gene match. Per the germline V gene, CDR1 is SGHAT and CDR2 is FQDESV (reference sequence).

Comment on this clonotype: An end of the junction differs from the germline gene, which may be a read error. The rearrangement joins TRBV5-1 to TRBJ2-1; 8 bases agree with TRBD1. Per the germline V gene, CDR1 is SGHRS and CDR2 is YFSETQ. The CDR3 spans 16 residues. CDR3: CASSFGAGGTYNEQLF. The CDR3 coding sequence is TGCGCCAGCAGCTTCGGGGCAGGGGGCACCTACAATGAGCAGCTCTTC.

V usage is TRBV10-2 and J usage is TRBJ2-7, with 16 bases that match TRBD2. Germline V lookup: CDR1 WSHSY, CDR2 SAAADI. The CDR3 spans 16 residues. CDR3 residues: CVSRKGLAGGSYEQYV. In DNA, the CDR3 is TGCGTCAGCAGAAAGGGACTAGCGGGGGGGTCCTACGAGCAGTACGTC.

This clonotype was seen only a few times. The CDR3 region has the DNA TGTGCCAGCAGGCCAGGGGGTGCAGACACTGAAGCTTTCTTT. This codes for CASRPGGADTEAFF. The rearrangement links TRBV27 to TRBJ1-1, with 7 positions matching TRBD1. CDR1 is MNHEY and CDR2 is SMNVEV in the germline V gene (reference sequence). With 6 bases clipped from V and 3 bases from J, the junction kept 7 bases outside the gene matches. The CDR3 runs to 14 residues.

The chain recombines TRBV24-1 with TRBJ2-5, with D perhaps matching TRBD2 (5 bases). Germline lookup yields CDR1 KGHDR and CDR2 SFDVKD. V lost 1 base, J lost 1 base, and 12 bases lay in between. The length of the CDR3 is 16 residues. In nucleotides, the CDR3 is TGTGCCACCAGTGATTTCGGGCCAGGACTCCAAGAGACCCAGTACTTC. It codes for CATSDFGPGLQETQYF.

This clonotype has just a few counts. The genes are TRBV10-3 and TRBJ2-3; 13 nucleotides agree with TRBD2. The V gene's germline CDR1 is ENHRY and CDR2 SYGVKD. V shed 6 bases, J shed 0 bases, and the junction held 6 bases outside the gene matches. The length of the CDR3 is 17 residues. This CDR3 is CAIRSGLAGTSTDTQYF. CDR3 nucleotide sequence: TGTGCCATCAGATCGGGACTAGCGGGGACTAGCACAGATACGCAGTATTTT.

This sequence joins TRBV4-1 and TRBJ1-4; TRBD1 is a possible D gene (5 bases). The CDR3 loop spans 16 amino acids. Germline V CDR1 and CDR2: MGHRA, YSYEKL. The ends were cut back, 0 bases at V and 8 bases at J, with 16 bases in the middle. CDR3 DNA sequence: TGCGCCAGCAGCCAAGACCGTTCGGGGGTAGGAGAAAAACTGTTTTTT. Translated: CASSQDRSGVGEKLFF.

The V and J genes are TRBV28 and TRBJ2-1; 7 bases agree with TRBD1. The germline V gene encodes CDR1 MDHEN and CDR2 SYDVKM. The CDR3 loop spans 16 amino acids. V trimming: 5 bases; J trimming: 1 base; junction bases outside the gene matches: 8. CDR3 in DNA: TGTGCCAGCAGTACCGCCGGGACAGATTCCTACAATGAGCAGTTCTTC. This encodes CASSTAGTDSYNEQFF.

This clonotype was counted ten times or more. The CDR3 DNA follows: TGTGCCAGCAGCCTCTTCTCCGGTGGGAACACTGAAGCTTTCTTT. It translates to CASSLFSGGNTEAFF. The chain has TRBV11-2 and TRBJ1-1; D uncertain. CDR1 SGHAT and CDR2 FQNNGV come from the germline V gene. The V end was cut by 5 bases, the J end by 1 base, with 14 bases between. The CDR3 loop spans 15 amino acids.

This clonotype was counted at least ten times. CDR3 in DNA: TGTGCCAGCAGCCTGAGTGAGAAAGGGGGGCGAGATACGCAGTATTTT. Its protein product is CASSLSEKGGRDTQYF. The chain joins TRBV5-4 to TRBJ2-3; D might be TRBD1 or TRBD2, each matching 6 bases. Germline loops: CDR1 SGHNT, CDR2 YYREEE (reference sequence). V was pared by 4 bases and J by 5 bases, with 20 bases between. The CDR3 has 16 amino acids.

V and J are TRBV7-2 and TRBJ2-2; a possible D gene is TRBD2 (6 bases). The V gene lost 4 bases and the J gene lost 7 bases, with 13 bases spanning the gap. CDR1 is SGHTA and CDR2 is FQGNSA in the germline V gene. The length of the CDR3 is 14 residues. CDR3 loop: CASSSTSLGGELFF. DNA for the CDR3: TGTGCCAGCAGCTCGACTAGTCTCGGCGGGGAGCTGTTTTTT. Complete variable domain (other parts from reference TRBV7-2 and TRBJ2-2): GAGVSQSPSNKVTEKGKDVELRCDPISGHTALYWYRQSLGQGLEFLIYFQGNSAPDKSGLPSDRFSAERTGGSVSTLTIQRTQQEDSAVYLCASSSTSLGGELFFGEGSRLTVL.

This clonotype was found a few times. The rearrangement joins TRBV7-9 to TRBJ2-1, with 7 positions matching TRBD2. V lost 8 bases to trimming and J lost 0 bases; unmatched junction nucleotides: 13. Germline-derived CDR1 and CDR2 are SEHNR and FQNEAQ (reference sequence). The CDR3 covers 17 residues. The CDR3 bases are TGTGCCAGCGGGGGGGTTAATGTTGGCAGCTCCTACAATGAGCAGTTCTTC. Translated, it gives CASGGVNVGSSYNEQFF.

This clonotype was detected a few times. This sequence joins TRBV24-1 and TRBJ1-2; no reliable D call. Germline loops: CDR1 KGHDR, CDR2 SFDVKD. Trimming took off 3 bases at V and 4 bases at J, with 11 bases between the two ends. The CDR3 is 14 amino acids. The CDR3 reads CATSDTGNLYGYTF. DNA for the CDR3: TGTGCCACCAGTGATACCGGGAACCTCTATGGCTACACCTTC.

This clonotype was picked up a small number of times. The V and J genes are TRBV9 and TRBJ2-1, with TRBD2 matching over 7 bases. Trimming removed 0 bases from V and 4 bases from J; junction bases left unmatched: 7. CDR3 length: 16 amino acids. Germline CDR1 and CDR2: SGDLS and YYNGEE. The CDR3 bases are TGTGCCAGCAGCGTAGTCTCTAGCGGATTGTACAATGAGCAGTTCTTC. Residues: CASSVVSSGLYNEQFF.

V usage is TRBV7-9 and J usage is TRBJ2-5; D is possibly TRBD1 (5 bases). Germline lookup yields CDR1 SEHNR and CDR2 FQNEAQ (reference sequence). The CDR3 loop spans 13 amino acids. Trimming cost V 0 bases and J 5 bases, with 7 bases left between them. The CDR3 DNA reads TGTGCCAGCAGCTTAGCGAAGGGGGAGACCCAGTACTTC. Protein: CASSLAKGETQYF.

This clonotype was seen only a few times. The chain carries TRBV4-1 and TRBJ2-4; D gene unclear. The CDR3 length is 14 residues. Germline V lookup: CDR1 MGHRA, CDR2 YSYEKL. Trimming removed 5 bases from V and 9 bases from J, with 17 bases in between. Here the CDR3 reads CASSTHDTFRIQYF. The CDR3 DNA sequence: TGCGCCAGCAGCACCCACGACACTTTTCGCATTCAGTACTTC.

V and J are TRBV9 and TRBJ2-7; no firm D call. There are 14 residues in the CDR3. Trimming took off 3 bases at V and 2 bases at J, with 12 bases between the two ends. Germline V gene sequence: CDR1 SGDLS, CDR2 YYNGEE. The CDR3 reads CASSATALTYEQYF. The CDR3 DNA reads TGTGCCAGCAGCGCGACTGCCTTAACCTACGAGCAGTACTTC.

CDR3 sequence (DNA): TGTGCCAGCAGGGAGGGACTAGCGGGAGTACAAGAGACCCAGTACTTC. As protein: CASREGLAGVQETQYF. V is TRBV6-1 and J is TRBJ2-5, with 14 positions matching TRBD2. The germline V gene has CDR1 MNHNS and CDR2 SASEGT. There are 16 residues in the CDR3. The trim removed 6 bases at V and 2 bases at J, leaving 5 bases unmatched.

The V call is TRBV7-2, the J call TRBJ2-1; D is perhaps TRBD2 (6 bases). This CDR3 comprises 13 residues. The germline V gene has CDR1 SGHTA and CDR2 FQGNSA. Trimming removed 1 base at V and 15 bases at J, with 16 bases between. The DNA of the CDR3 is TGTGCCAGCAGCTTAGTAAGTCGACTAGTGTCGTTCTTC. It is translated as CASSLVSRLVSFF.

The J gene is TRBJ2-1, the V gene TRBV6-5; no clear D. CDR1 is MNHEY, CDR2 SVGAGI, per germline. This CDR3 is built from 11 residues. Trimming cost V 4 bases and J 9 bases, with 7 bases left between them. The CDR3 DNA is TGTGCCAGCAGTTCCTCGGCTGAGCAGTTCTTC. Translation gives CASSSSAEQFF.

This clonotype was counted only a few times. This chain connects TRBV5-6 to TRBJ2-5; D gene uncertain. This CDR3 region has 14 residues. Trimming shortened V by 4 bases and J by 0 bases, and 10 bases separated the two germline ends. In germline, CDR1 is SGHDT, CDR2 YYEEEE. CDR3 DNA sequence: TGTGCCAGCAGCATAGGGCAAAACCAAGAGACCCAGTACTTC. Amino acids: CASSIGQNQETQYF.

This clonotype turned up a few times. The chain is built from TRBV13 and TRBJ2-2, with D possibly called TRBD1 or TRBD2 (5 bases each). Germline V gene data show CDR1 as PRHDT and CDR2 as FYEKMQ (reference sequence). CDR3 length: 12 amino acids. V was cut by 7 bases and J by 4 bases, with 7 bases left in between. CDR3 amino acids: CASTGATGELFF. The CDR3 DNA reads as TGTGCCAGCACCGGGGCCACCGGGGAGCTGTTTTTT.

This clonotype was found a few times. The gene calls are TRBV5-6 and TRBJ2-1, with TRBD2 as a possible D gene (6 bases). From germline, CDR1 is SGHDT and CDR2 YYEEEE. Trimming stripped 4 bases from V and 8 bases from J, with 22 bases between. The CDR3 contains 16 residues. In nucleotides, the CDR3 is TGTGCCAGCAGCCGAGGTCCGTCGCGGGGAATCGATGAGCAGTTCTTC. Its protein product is CASSRGPSRGIDEQFF. The full variable domain, with the rest looked up from reference TRBV5-6 and TRBJ2-1, is DAGVTQSPTHLIKTRGQQVTLRCSPKSGHDTVSWYQQALGQGPQFIFQYYEEEERQRGNFPDRFSGHQFPNYSSELNVNALLLGDSALYLCASSRGPSRGIDEQFFGPGTRLTVL.

The chain employs TRBV7-9 and TRBJ2-1; D remains ambiguous. V dropped 6 bases and J dropped 5 bases, with 8 bases sitting between them. The CDR3 consists of 12 residues. Germline V gene data show CDR1 as SEHNR and CDR2 as FQNEAQ (reference sequence). The CDR3 protein is CASRPDHNEQFF. The DNA for the CDR3 is TGTGCCAGCAGACCCGATCACAATGAGCAGTTCTTC.

This clonotype appeared many times. This chain connects TRBV12-3 or TRBV12-4 to TRBJ2-1, with D perhaps matching TRBD2 (6 bases). The CDR3 length is 16 residues. Trimming cost V 6 bases and J 8 bases, with 23 bases left between them. CDR3 in DNA: TGTGCCAGCAGATTCACGGGACTCGGGCTAGGGGATGAGCAGTTCTTC. It codes for CASRFTGLGLGDEQFF.

This clonotype showed up just a few times. V and J are TRBV20-1 and TRBJ2-3; possibly TRBD1 for D (6 bases). This CDR3 is built from 14 residues. V lost 3 bases and J lost 3, with 13 bases in between. Germline values: CDR1 DFQATT, CDR2 SNEGSKA (reference sequence). CDR3: CSASPGVKTDTQYF. CDR3 bases: TGCAGTGCTAGTCCAGGGGTAAAGACAGATACGCAGTATTTT.

This clonotype appeared many times. This sequence joins TRBV29-1 and TRBJ1-1; possible D gene TRBD1, 6 bases. The CDR3 runs 13 residues. Between the trimmed V and J ends, which lost 7 bases and 2 bases, there was a span of 14 bases. The V gene's germline CDR1 is SQVTM and CDR2 ANQGSEA. The CDR3 protein is CSARTGRNTEAFF. The CDR3 bases are TGCAGCGCACGTACAGGGCGTAACACTGAAGCTTTCTTT.

The rearrangement uses TRBV3-1 and TRBJ2-7; maybe TRBD1 (5 bases). The V gene's germline CDR1 is LGHDT and CDR2 YNNKEL (reference sequence). The CDR3 has 14 residues. V lost 3 bases and J 6 bases, leaving 15 bases between the germline ends. The CDR3 protein is CASSQGSGLSEQYF. The DNA of the CDR3 is TGTGCCAGCAGCCAGGGATCAGGGCTTAGCGAGCAGTACTTC.

The chain uses TRBV7-9 and TRBJ1-1; D is unclear. Germline loops: CDR1 SEHNR, CDR2 FQNEAQ (reference sequence). CDR3 length: 15 residues. Trimming left V 1 base short and J 1 base short, with 10 bases between. The CDR3 is CASSLVGTRNTEAFF. CDR3 nucleotides: TGTGCCAGCAGCTTAGTAGGCACCCGGAACACTGAAGCTTTCTTT.

CDR3 sequence reads: CSGETPFTGELFF. CDR3 bases: TGCAGTGGAGAGACCCCCTTCACCGGGGAGCTGTTTTTT. The genes are TRBV20-1 and TRBJ2-2; the D is unclear. The CDR3 runs to 13 residues. Germline lookup yields CDR1 DFQATT and CDR2 SNEGSKA (reference sequence). Deletions cut 7 bases from V and 4 bases from J, with 13 bases between.

V gene TRBV3-1 combines with J gene TRBJ2-7, with D hard to call. Looked up from germline, CDR1 is LGHDT and CDR2 is YNNKEL (reference sequence). V gave up 0 bases and J gave up 4 bases, with 10 bases separating them. The CDR3 sequence is 14 residues long. For the CDR3, the DNA is TGTGCCAGCAGCCAAGATATGGGTATATACGAGCAGTACTTC. Its translation is CASSQDMGIYEQYF.